A single sample gave rise to the 8 T cell receptor beta chains below, sequenced in a study of identical twins. One entry per CDR3 protein, called by TCRdb with MiXCR from the 5' RACE reads. Seen here are roughly 770,000 distinct CDR3 sequences, roughly 20% observed once, and the top ten hold around 13%. This sample also belongs to another study, concerning T cells expressing NK-cell markers.

Sequencing input: PBMCs. These receptors all stem from a woman younger than 30 in good health.

V usage is TRBV29-1 and J usage is TRBJ2-1, with TRBD2 identical over 10 bases. The CDR3 has 14 amino acids. Losses at the gene ends were 6 bases for V and 5 bases for J; bases not matched to a gene: 7. Germline CDR1 is SQVTM and CDR2 is ANQGSEA. Here the CDR3 reads CSVNGLAENNEQFF. The CDR3 region has the DNA TGCAGCGTAAACGGACTAGCGGAAAACAATGAGCAGTTCTTC.

This clonotype was counted only a few times. The rearrangement links TRBV12-3 or TRBV12-4 to TRBJ2-3, with 16 positions matching TRBD2. V gave up 4 bases and J gave up 2 bases; unmatched junction bases: 9. This CDR3 comprises 19 residues. DNA for the CDR3: TGTGCCAGCAGTTCAACCCCGGGACTAGCGGGGGGGACCACAGATACGCAGTATTTT. Translating gives CASSSTPGLAGGTTDTQYF.

This chain links TRBV27 with TRBJ2-7; 9 bases line up with TRBD1. The CDR3 is 17 residues long. Germline lookup yields CDR1 MNHEY and CDR2 SMNVEV (reference sequence). The V segment lost 7 bases and the J segment 3 bases; nucleotides outside the gene matches: 16. CDR3 nucleotide sequence: TGTGCCAGCACCCCAACTTTGCGGACAGGGGCCTACTACGAGCAGTACTTC. This gives the protein CASTPTLRTGAYYEQYF.

This chain uses TRBV5-1 with TRBJ2-2; TRBD2 is a possible D gene (6 bases). Germline lookup yields CDR1 SGHRS and CDR2 YFSETQ. The CDR3 extends over 15 amino acids. V was pared by 2 bases and J by 4 bases, with 12 bases between. CDR3: CASSLQTSSTGELFF. The CDR3 DNA reads as TGCGCCAGCAGCTTACAAACTAGCAGCACCGGGGAGCTGTTTTTT.

The chain joins TRBV2 to TRBJ2-3, with unresolved D. Germline V gene data show CDR1 as SNHLY and CDR2 as FYNNEI. This CDR3 spans 16 amino acids. Between the trimmed V and J ends, which lost 1 base and 0 bases, there was a span of 11 bases. The CDR3 spells CASSEEVWGSTDTQYF. CDR3 DNA sequence: TGTGCCAGCAGTGAAGAGGTGTGGGGTAGCACAGATACGCAGTATTTT.

This clonotype has just a few counts. The genes are TRBV3-1 and TRBJ2-7; D possibly uses TRBD1 or TRBD2 (6 bases each). V lost 4 bases and J 6 bases, leaving 7 bases between the germline ends. The CDR3 runs 11 residues. Germline CDR1 is LGHDT and CDR2 is YNNKEL (reference sequence). The CDR3 loop reads CASSRGAEQYF. The DNA of the CDR3 is TGTGCCAGCAGCCGGGGGGCCGAGCAGTACTTC.

In this sample, this clonotype turned up a few times. The chain has TRBV9 and TRBJ2-1, with 8 bases fitting TRBD2. Trimming at V came to 1 base and at J to 6 bases, leaving 0 bases not matched to a gene. CDR1 SGDLS and CDR2 YYNGEE come from the germline V gene. This CDR3 contains 13 residues. CDR3 nucleotide sequence: TGTGCCAGCAGCGTACGGGAGGGCAATGAGCAGTTCTTC. It yields the protein CASSVREGNEQFF.

This chain links TRBV7-2 with TRBJ2-3, with D perhaps matching TRBD2 (6 bases). In germline, CDR1 is SGHTA, CDR2 FQGNSA. This CDR3 spans 12 amino acids. In DNA form, the CDR3 reads TGTGCGGGCGGAGGGACCACAGATACGCAGTATTTT. It encodes CAGGGTTDTQYF. The variable domain in full, with the rest retrieved from reference TRBV7-2 and TRBJ2-3, is GAGVSQSPSNKVTEKGKDVELRCDPISGHTALYWYRQSLGQGLEFLIYFQGNSAPDKSGLPSDRFSAERTGGSVSTLTIQRTQQEDSAVYLCAGGGTTDTQYFGPGTRLTVL.